These T cell receptor beta chains were read from a single sample in a study of shared clonotypes between healthy human individuals. This table comes from immunoSEQ multiplex PCR, and its TCRdb copy is limited to in-frame clones, with some not included. The sample has fewer than 700,000 clones, roughly 72% seen once. The source material was PBMCs. The receptors stem from a woman aged 35 to 49 in good health. Some clones in this sample may be carry-over from other donors' samples. Both conserved end residues are part of each CDR3. Fields, in order: clone size, V gene, J gene, D gene, CDR3 protein, CDR3 DNA. A D gene is named only where the DNA matches it firmly. Clone size is given for some rows only: seen once, a few or many times, or a class if the clone is expanded.

many	TRBV9	TRBJ2-1	-	CASSVVGGGQGSYNEQFF	TGTGCCAGCAGCGTAGTAGGTGGCGGGCAGGGTTCCTACAATGAGCAGTTCTTC
-	TRBV5-6	TRBJ2-1	-	CASSPGLDNEQFF	TGTGCCAGCAGCCCGGGACTGGACAATGAGCAGTTCTTC
-	TRBV10-3	TRBJ2-1	-	CAISERRGIHNEQFF	TGTGCCATCAGTGAGCGTAGGGGTATACACAATGAGCAGTTCTTC
-	TRBV6-1	TRBJ1-5	TRBD1	CASSVDRAGQPQHF	TGTGCCAGCAGTGTCGACAGGGCGGGACAGCCCCAGCATTTT
once	TRBV29-1	TRBJ2-7	-	CSVADSTEQYF	TGCAGCGTCGCGGACAGTACCGAGCAGTACTTC
-	TRBV28	TRBJ2-7	-	CASRQTTPYEQYF	TGTGCCAGCAGACAGACTACCCCCTACGAGCAGTACTTC
-	TRBV27	TRBJ1-5	-	CASSFSWVPQPQHF	TGTGCCAGCAGTTTCAGTTGGGTACCTCAGCCCCAGCATTTT
-	TRBV5-1	TRBJ2-7	-	CASSLGAQGPSRAYEQYF	TGCGCCAGCAGCTTGGGGGCCCAGGGGCCTAGTAGGGCCTACGAGCAGTACTTC
-	TRBV7-2	TRBJ2-2	-	CASSFLPGNTGELFF	TGTGCCAGCAGCTTTTTGCCGGGGAACACCGGGGAGCTGTTTTTT
once	TRBV28	TRBJ2-5	TRBD2	CASRGLAEQETQYF	TGTGCCAGCAGGGGACTAGCGGAACAAGAGACCCAGTACTTC
-	TRBV2	TRBJ1-2	-	CASSEGSFYGYTF	TGTGCCAGCAGTGAAGGTAGTTTCTATGGCTACACCTTC
-	TRBV5-1	TRBJ2-3	TRBD2	CASSLAGLAGGTDTQYF	TGCGCCAGCAGCTTGGCCGGACTAGCGGGAGGCACAGATACGCAGTATTTT
-	TRBV7-2	TRBJ1-5	-	CASSLMVGASNQPQHF	TGTGCCAGCAGCTTAATGGTAGGAGCAAGCAATCAGCCCCAGCATTTT
-	TRBV27	TRBJ2-6	-	CASRQGGGANVLTF	TGTGCCAGCAGACAGGGTGGCGGGGCCAACGTCCTGACTTTC
-	TRBV19	TRBJ2-7	TRBD2	CASSLSGKGSYEQYF	TGTGCCAGTAGCCTTAGCGGGAAGGGCTCCTACGAGCAGTACTTC
-	TRBV10-3	TRBJ1-4	TRBD1	CAISDPRQGTNEKLFF	TGTGCCATCAGTGACCCCCGACAGGGGACTAATGAAAAACTGTTTTTT
many	TRBV13	TRBJ1-2	-	CASSLADIDGYTF	TGTGCCAGCAGCTTAGCAGATATAGATGGCTACACCTTC
-	TRBV19	TRBJ1-2	TRBD1	CASIRDRSPRYGGYTF	TGTGCCAGTATCCGGGACAGGAGTCCTAGGTATGGAGGCTACACCTTC
-	TRBV2	TRBJ2-1	-	CASSDKMGGPIVTYGQFF	TGTGCCAGCAGTGATAAGATGGGGGGGCCGATAGTGACATATGGGCAGTTCTTC
-	TRBV6-5	TRBJ1-1	-	CASSGGLGNTEAFF	TGTGCCAGCAGTGGGGGACTTGGGAACACTGAAGCTTTCTTT
once	TRBV19	TRBJ2-4	-	CASSMVGRIAKNIQYF	TGTGCCAGTAGTATGGTTGGCAGGATAGCCAAAAACATTCAGTACTTC
-	TRBV6-5	TRBJ2-2	-	CASSNTNTGELFF	TGTGCCAGCAGTAACACGAACACCGGGGAGCTGTTTTTT
-	TRBV5-5	TRBJ2-5	TRBD1	CASSLTGALQETQYF	TGTGCCAGCAGCTTGACAGGGGCCCTCCAAGAGACCCAGTACTTC
-	TRBV19	TRBJ2-7	TRBD2	CASSTPGRGYEQYF	TGTGCCAGTAGCACCCCGGGGAGGGGCTACGAGCAGTACTTC
-	TRBV29-1	TRBJ1-1	-	CSVGDGFEAFF	TGCAGCGTTGGGGACGGCTTTGAAGCTTTCTTT
-	TRBV5-4	TRBJ1-4	-	CASSLETTNEKLFF	TGTGCCAGCAGCCTAGAAACAACTAATGAAAAACTGTTTTTT
-	TRBV7-3	TRBJ2-1	TRBD1	CASSLKGADYNEQFF	TGTGCCAGCAGCTTGAAGGGGGCGGACTACAATGAGCAGTTCTTC
-	TRBV28	TRBJ2-2	-	CASSSPQRGSNTGELFF	TGTGCCAGCAGTTCCCCCCAGAGAGGGTCGAACACCGGGGAGCTGTTTTTT
-	TRBV7-9	TRBJ2-2	-	CASSLNLSGELFF	TGTGCCAGCAGCTTAAACCTGTCCGGGGAGCTGTTTTTT
-	TRBV9	TRBJ2-1	-	CASSVVGGSSYNEQFF	TGTGCCAGCAGCGTAGTGGGGGGAAGCTCCTACAATGAGCAGTTCTTC
-	TRBV6-1	TRBJ2-1	TRBD2	CASTSSGWPDEQFF	TGTGCCAGCACTTCTAGCGGGTGGCCGGATGAGCAGTTCTTC
few	TRBV13	TRBJ2-7	-	CASSLQSSTYEQYF	TGTGCCAGCAGCCTACAGAGTTCGACCTACGAGCAGTACTTC
-	TRBV7-7	TRBJ1-5	-	CASSSYRRAQGRNKPQHF	TGTGCCAGCAGCTCTTACCGACGGGCTCAGGGGAGAAATAAGCCCCAGCATTTT
-	TRBV28	TRBJ1-5	-	CASSSPPLGHRAGVQPQHF	TGTGCCAGCAGTTCCCCCCCGTTGGGCCACAGGGCGGGAGTTCAGCCCCAGCATTTT
-	TRBV5-6	TRBJ2-3	-	CASSMGGDTQYF	TGTGCCAGCAGCATGGGGGGAGATACGCAGTATTTT
-	TRBV28	TRBJ2-1	TRBD1	CASSLGGQEAYNEQFF	TGTGCCAGCAGCCTCGGGGGACAGGAAGCCTACAATGAGCAGTTCTTC
-	TRBV10-3	TRBJ1-5	-	CAVVADNQPQHF	TGTGCCGTAGTGGCAGATAATCAGCCCCAGCATTTT
few	TRBV5-1	TRBJ1-4	-	CASSDETPPTNEKLFF	TGCGCCAGCAGTGACGAGACCCCCCCAACTAATGAAAAACTGTTTTTT
-	TRBV28	TRBJ2-5	-	CASGAGQETQYF	TGTGCCAGCGGCGCCGGACAAGAGACCCAGTACTTC
-	TRBV18	TRBJ2-2	-	CASSPPSRQRTGELFF	TGTGCCAGCTCACCACCGTCTAGGCAGAGGACCGGGGAGCTGTTTTTT
-	TRBV19	TRBJ1-5	TRBD1	CASSPPDRGPVYSNQPQHF	TGTGCCAGTAGCCCACCGGACAGGGGGCCGGTGTATAGCAATCAGCCCCAGCATTTT
-	TRBV27	TRBJ1-5	-	CASSYSPYSNQPQHF	TGTGCCAGCAGCTACAGTCCTTATAGCAATCAGCCCCAGCATTTT
-	TRBV11-2	TRBJ2-7	-	CASSLGHDYEQYF	TGTGCCAGCAGCTTAGGACACGATTACGAGCAGTACTTC
-	TRBV5-1	TRBJ1-5	-	CASSPGSNQPQHF	TGCGCCAGCAGCCCAGGGTCTAATCAGCCCCAGCATTTT
-	TRBV30	TRBJ1-1	TRBD1	CAWSGTGVLNTEAFF	TGTGCCTGGAGTGGAACAGGGGTGTTGAACACTGAAGCTTTCTTT
-	TRBV6-5	TRBJ1-2	-	CASRFERFNYGYTF	TGTGCCAGCCGGTTCGAAAGATTTAACTATGGCTACACCTTC
-	TRBV27	TRBJ2-2	-	CASSPLVLGELFF	TGTGCCAGCAGTCCTCTAGTTCTCGGGGAGCTGTTTTTT
-	TRBV5-1	TRBJ2-1	TRBD2	CASSLGGASGAWNEQFF	TGCGCCAGCAGCTTGGGAGGTGCTAGCGGGGCATGGAATGAGCAGTTCTTC
-	TRBV5-6	TRBJ1-1	TRBD1	CASSPPRGDREINTEAFF	TGTGCCAGCAGCCCCCCCCGGGGGGACAGAGAAATAAACACTGAAGCTTTCTTT
many	TRBV5-6	TRBJ2-7	-	CASSLLSAPAFEQYF	TGTGCCAGCAGCTTGTTAAGTGCCCCGGCCTTCGAGCAGTACTTC
few	TRBV19	TRBJ2-3	TRBD2	CASSIGLAVADTQYF	TGTGCCAGTAGTATTGGTCTAGCGGTTGCAGATACGCAGTATTTT
once	TRBV9	TRBJ2-2	TRBD1	CASSVAGQGFTGELFF	TGTGCCAGCAGCGTAGCCGGACAGGGTTTCACCGGGGAGCTGTTTTTT
-	TRBV30	TRBJ2-7	-	CAWTSGFPYEQYF	TGTGCCTGGACAAGCGGGTTCCCCTACGAGCAGTACTTC
-	TRBV4-2	TRBJ1-1	-	CASSQEAPGITEAFF	TGTGCCAGCAGCCAAGAAGCCCCAGGGATCACTGAAGCTTTCTTT
-	TRBV19	TRBJ2-7	-	CASSSGALQYF	TGTGCCAGTAGTTCGGGGGCGTTGCAGTACTTC
-	TRBV6-6	TRBJ2-7	TRBD1	CASSHGQGIYEQYF	TGTGCCAGCAGCCATGGACAGGGGATCTACGAGCAGTACTTC
-	TRBV28	TRBJ2-7	-	CASSIGAKSDEQYF	TGTGCCAGCAGTATAGGGGCCAAGTCGGACGAGCAGTACTTC
-	TRBV5-5	TRBJ1-1	TRBD1	CASSLEDRGAFF	TGTGCCAGCAGCTTGGAGGACAGGGGAGCTTTCTTT
-	TRBV9	TRBJ2-1	TRBD2	CASSGSGSGNNEQFF	TGTGCCAGCAGCGGTAGCGGGAGCGGCAACAATGAGCAGTTCTTC
-	TRBV11-2	TRBJ2-1	-	CASSLLGAEQFF	TGTGCCAGCAGCTTACTAGGGGCTGAGCAGTTCTTC